This TCR beta chain stems from a study of somatic mutations in cytotoxic T cells in rheumatoid arthritis. In the authors' methods: When patient CD8+ clones larger than 1% were compared with published virus-specific TCRB sequences, few matched. Clones were read by immunoSEQ multiplex PCR, and TCRdb kept only the in-frame ones, dropping some. V and J calls and clone size are those listed in that table; D and trimming were worked out from the DNA. The table shows roughly 13,000 clones, with about 83% occurring only once. Purity of the CD4+ and CD8+ cells, isolated by positive magnetic bead selection, was checked by flow cytometry. As concerns this clone: Its matching antigen is unknown.

This CDR3 is 13 amino acids long. In germline, CDR1 is MNHNY, CDR2 SVGAGI (reference sequence). Deletions cut 0 bases from V and 6 bases from J, with 6 bases between. General study points: Among rheumatoid arthritis patients and age-matched healthy controls, CD8+ T-cell clonality was not significantly different. With advancing age, CD8+ clonality climbed in rheumatoid arthritis patients but did not rise in healthy controls.

This chain links TRBV6-6 with TRBJ2-1; no firm D call. The material sequenced was CD8+ T cells sorted from blood. The receptor's source is an adult with rheumatoid arthritis. The CDR3 protein is CASSYSPGNEQFF. CDR3 sequence (DNA): TGTGCCAGCAGTTACTCTCCCGGCAATGAGCAGTTCTTC.